These 23 T cell receptor beta chains were sequenced from one sample in a study of OX40 agonist ivuxolimab in advanced cancers. Method: immunoSEQ multiplex PCR; TCRdb's copy keeps in-frame clones and lacks some. This sample carries over 150,000 clones, around 94% of them seen once, and the ten largest clones take approximately 0.3%. Sequencing used CD4+ or CD8+ T cells sorted from blood, obtained in a trial of the OX40 agonist ivuxolimab. The origin of the receptors is an adult with an advanced solid tumor such as melanoma, head and neck, liver or kidney cancer.

The rearrangement uses TRBV28 and TRBJ1-1; possible D gene TRBD1, 5 bases. The CDR3 has 14 residues. The V end was cut by 6 bases, the J end by 0 bases, with 11 bases between. In germline, CDR1 is MDHEN, CDR2 SYDVKM. CDR3 protein: CASSSGGLNTEAFF. Written as DNA, the CDR3 is TGTGCCAGCAGCTCGGGGGGACTGAACACTGAAGCTTTCTTT.

This chain links TRBV28 with TRBJ2-7; 9 bases are a match to TRBD1. CDR3 length: 14 amino acids. From germline, CDR1 is MDHEN and CDR2 SYDVKM. V dropped 7 bases and J dropped 4; count of bases not matched to a gene: 8. DNA of the CDR3: TGTGCCAGCACCCCCGGGACAGGGAGATACGAGCAGTACTTC. Its translation: CASTPGTGRYEQYF.

The V call is TRBV27, the J call TRBJ1-1, with D tentatively TRBD1 (6 bases). The germline CDR1 and CDR2 sequences are MNHEY and SMNVEV (reference sequence). Trimming pared 5 bases from V and 10 bases from J, leaving 17 bases between. The CDR3 totals 13 residues. CDR3 nucleotides: TGTGCCAGCAGTCCATCTGGCAGGGGAGGAGCTTTCTTT. Translation gives CASSPSGRGGAFF.

The chain employs TRBV27 and TRBJ1-2; 7 nucleotides align to TRBD1. CDR3 size: 16 residues. CDR1 and CDR2 (germline): MNHEY, SMNVEV (reference sequence). V shed 6 bases and J 4 bases; nucleotides not matched to a gene: 14. In nucleotides, the CDR3 is TGTGCCAGCAGCCCCGACAGGGTATTGCTTAGCTATGGCTACACCTTC. This gives the protein CASSPDRVLLSYGYTF.

The chain links TRBV11-2 to TRBJ2-7; 10 positions match TRBD2. CDR3 size: 17 residues. The V gene end was trimmed by 1 base and the J gene end by 0 bases; junction bases not matched to a gene: 6. Germline-derived CDR1 and CDR2 are SGHAT and FQNNGV. CDR3 protein: CASSLVTSGIRSYEQYF. In nucleotides, the CDR3 is TGTGCCAGCAGCTTAGTCACTAGCGGGATTCGCTCCTACGAGCAGTACTTC.

The chain is built from TRBV5-1 and TRBJ2-7, with 9 nucleotides matching TRBD1. With V trimmed by 3 bases and J by 4 bases, 8 bases remained unmatched. Germline CDR1 and CDR2: SGHRS and YFSETQ. This CDR3 contains 15 residues. CDR3 amino acids: CASSWAVGQGYEQYF. In DNA, the CDR3 is TGCGCCAGCAGCTGGGCCGTAGGACAGGGGTACGAGCAGTACTTC.

This rearrangement joins TRBV2 to TRBJ2-1; D gene unclear. This CDR3 is built from 14 residues. Per the germline V gene, CDR1 is SNHLY and CDR2 is FYNNEI. V lost 3 bases, J lost 4 bases, and 10 bases lay in between. This CDR3 reads CASSDSLAYNEQFF. The CDR3 nucleotides are TGTGCCAGCAGTGACTCGCTCGCATACAATGAGCAGTTCTTC.

This chain joins TRBV4-3 and TRBJ2-3; D is unclear. Germline lookup yields CDR1 LGHNA and CDR2 YSLEER. The CDR3 extends over 16 amino acids. V was cut by 2 bases and J by 0 bases, with 12 bases left in between. In DNA form, the CDR3 reads TGCGCCAGCAGCCAAAAGGGCGGACCTAGCACAGATACGCAGTATTTT. Translation gives CASSQKGGPSTDTQYF.

This chain joins TRBV6-1 and TRBJ1-6; TRBD1 agrees at 8 bases. The junction had 8 bases not matched to a gene; V was cut back by 7 bases and J by 9 bases. There are 14 residues in the CDR3. The germline CDR1 and CDR2 sequences are MNHNS and SASEGT. The DNA of the CDR3 is TGTGCCAGCAAGCTCCGGACAGGGTCTTCACCCCTCCACTTT. Translating it yields CASKLRTGSSPLHF.

The chain combines TRBV28 with TRBJ2-7, with D possibly matching TRBD1 (5 bases). In germline, CDR1 is MDHEN, CDR2 SYDVKM. This CDR3 spans 12 amino acids. V lost 8 bases, J lost 1 base, and 9 bases lay in between. As DNA, the CDR3 is TGTGCCAGCGCTGACAGATCCTACGAGCAGTACTTC. Translating it yields CASADRSYEQYF.

The chain uses TRBV5-1 and TRBJ2-7; D gene unclear. The CDR3 contains 14 residues. Trimming removed 4 bases at V and 0 bases at J, with 11 bases between. Germline-derived CDR1 and CDR2 are SGHRS and YFSETQ. CDR3 DNA: TGCGCCAGCAGCCTCGACACCCACTCCTACGAGCAGTACTTC. The encoded protein is CASSLDTHSYEQYF. Full variable domain (rest looked up from reference TRBV5-1 and TRBJ2-7): KAGVTQTPRYLIKTRGQQVTLSCSPISGHRSVSWYQQTPGQGLQFLFEYFSETQRNKGNFPGRFSGRQFSNSRSEMNVSTLELGDSALYLCASSLDTHSYEQYFGPGTRLTVT.

The chain is built from TRBV10-3 and TRBJ1-3; tentatively, D is TRBD1 (5 bases). The CDR3 loop spans 15 amino acids. Trimming took 0 bases from V and 10 from J, leaving 16 bases between them. The germline CDR1 and CDR2 sequences are ENHRY and SYGVKD. The CDR3 nucleotides read TGTGCCATCAGTGAGTCTGGGGCCTCCATGGGGACCATATATTTT. It codes for CAISESGASMGTIYF.

The chain links TRBV27 to TRBJ2-2, with D possibly being TRBD1 (6 bases). CDR1 is MNHEY, CDR2 SMNVEV, per germline (reference sequence). CDR3 length equals 13 residues. Trimming shortened V by 9 bases and J by 5 bases, and 13 bases separated the two germline ends. The CDR3 region is CASNRVRTGELFF. DNA for the CDR3: TGTGCCAGTAACAGGGTACGGACCGGGGAGCTGTTTTTT.

This rearrangement joins TRBV7-2 to TRBJ1-2; D ambiguous. The CDR3 sequence is 15 residues long. Trimming cost V 1 base and J 5 bases, with 14 bases left between them. Germline V gene sequence: CDR1 SGHTA, CDR2 FQGNSA. Here the CDR3 reads CASSLGAVESYGYTF. CDR3 coding DNA: TGTGCCAGCAGCTTAGGGGCAGTGGAGAGTTATGGCTACACCTTC.

The J gene is TRBJ1-2, the V gene TRBV19, with a possible D match to TRBD1 (5 bases). V was cut by 6 bases and J by 4 bases, with 15 bases left in between. The CDR3 totals 14 residues. Germline V lookup: CDR1 LNHDA, CDR2 SQIVND (reference sequence). CDR3 amino acids: CASRARQRIYGYTF. CDR3 bases: TGTGCCAGTAGGGCCCGACAGCGAATCTATGGCTACACCTTC.

The chain employs TRBV10-3 and TRBJ1-1, with D possibly TRBD1 on 6 matching bases. Germline V gene lookup returns CDR1 ENHRY and CDR2 SYGVKD. Trimming removed 2 bases at V and 8 bases at J, with 12 bases between. The CDR3 has 13 residues. DNA for the CDR3: TGTGCCATCAGTGAGGCGGGACACCCAGAAGCTTTCTTT. Translating it yields CAISEAGHPEAFF.

The J gene is TRBJ1-2, the V gene TRBV6-5; 11 bases are shared with TRBD1. The trim removed 7 bases at V and 6 bases at J, leaving 4 bases unmatched. The germline V gene encodes CDR1 MNHEY and CDR2 SVGAGI. This CDR3 region has 13 residues. CDR3 bases: TGTGCCAGCAAGGGGGACAGGGGGAATGGCTACACCTTC. It specifies CASKGDRGNGYTF.

This chain joins TRBV4-1 and TRBJ1-5, with D perhaps TRBD1 (5 bases). CDR3 length: 16 amino acids. Germline-derived CDR1 and CDR2 are MGHRA and YSYEKL. V was shortened by 0 bases and J by 2 bases, with 11 bases between the two germline ends. The CDR3 sequence is CASSQEGGIGNQPQHF. The CDR3 bases are TGCGCCAGCAGCCAAGAGGGGGGGATAGGCAATCAGCCCCAGCATTTT.

The CDR3 region is CASSPDRVGFEKLFF. The DNA for the CDR3 is TGTGCCAGCAGTCCCGACAGGGTTGGGTTTGAAAAACTGTTTTTT. V gene TRBV28 combines with J gene TRBJ1-4; TRBD1 matches 7 bases. Looked up from germline, CDR1 is MDHEN and CDR2 is SYDVKM. Unmatched junction bases numbered 10, after V lost 5 bases and J lost 7 bases. This CDR3 has 15 residues.

V usage is TRBV10-3 and J usage is TRBJ1-2; the match to TRBD1 covers 10 bases. The CDR3 length is 16 residues. In germline, CDR1 is ENHRY, CDR2 SYGVKD. J gave up 3 bases and V 4 bases, and 8 bases lay outside the gene matches. CDR3 region: CAISGGQGFEDYGYTF. In DNA form, the CDR3 reads TGTGCCATCAGTGGGGGACAGGGGTTCGAGGACTATGGCTACACCTTC.

The V gene is TRBV30, the J gene TRBJ1-2; a weak D match, TRBD1 (6 bases). Germline V gives CDR1 GTSNPN, CDR2 SVGIG (reference sequence). This CDR3 contains 14 residues. V was shortened by 5 bases and J by 2 bases, with 15 bases between the two germline ends. The CDR3 nucleotides are TGTGCCTGGGGATCCTCGGGACAAAACTATGGCTACACCTTC. Protein product: CAWGSSGQNYGYTF.

This sequence joins TRBV4-2 and TRBJ2-7, with D maybe TRBD2 (5 bases). The CDR3 is 16 amino acids. CDR1 is LGHNA and CDR2 is YNFKEQ in the germline V gene. V shed 8 bases and J shed 0 bases, with 20 bases lying between them. The DNA for the CDR3 is TGTGCCAGCGCTAAGGGCGGGTTCCCCCTCTCCTACGAGCAGTACTTC. Its protein product is CASAKGGFPLSYEQYF.

The chain employs TRBV15 and TRBJ1-5; D remains ambiguous. The CDR3 is 12 residues long. CDR1 and CDR2 (germline): LNHNV, YYDKDF (reference sequence). Trimming stripped 1 base from V and 3 bases from J, with 1 base between. CDR3: CATSRVNQPQHF. In DNA, the CDR3 is TGTGCCACCAGCAGAGTCAATCAGCCCCAGCATTTT.